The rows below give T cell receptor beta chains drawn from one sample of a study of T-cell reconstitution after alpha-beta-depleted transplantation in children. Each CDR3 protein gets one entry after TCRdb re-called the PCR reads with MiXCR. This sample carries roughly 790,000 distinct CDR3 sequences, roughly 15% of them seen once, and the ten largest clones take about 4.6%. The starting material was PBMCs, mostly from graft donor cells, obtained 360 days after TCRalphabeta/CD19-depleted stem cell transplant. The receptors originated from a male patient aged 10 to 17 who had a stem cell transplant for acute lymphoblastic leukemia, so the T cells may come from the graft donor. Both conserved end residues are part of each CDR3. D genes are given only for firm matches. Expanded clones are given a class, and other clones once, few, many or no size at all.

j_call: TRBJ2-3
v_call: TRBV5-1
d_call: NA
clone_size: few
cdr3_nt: TGCGCCAGCAGCCACCCCGGGATCACTAGAGACACAGATACGCAGTATTTT
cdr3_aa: CASSHPGITRDTDTQYF

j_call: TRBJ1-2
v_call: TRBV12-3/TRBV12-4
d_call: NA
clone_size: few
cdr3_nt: TGTGCCAGCAGTCCCCAAATCGGGGTATATGGCTACACCTTC
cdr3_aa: CASSPQIGVYGYTF

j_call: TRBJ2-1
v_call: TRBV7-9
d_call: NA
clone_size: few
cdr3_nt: TGTGCCAGCAGCCCCGCCGGCGGCATGACCTACAATGAGCAGTTCTTC
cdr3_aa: CASSPAGGMTYNEQFF

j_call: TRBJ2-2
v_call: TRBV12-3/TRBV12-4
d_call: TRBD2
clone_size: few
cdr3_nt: TGTGCCAGCAGTCCTGGGACTAGCTTAACCGGGGAGCTGTTTTTT
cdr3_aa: CASSPGTSLTGELFF

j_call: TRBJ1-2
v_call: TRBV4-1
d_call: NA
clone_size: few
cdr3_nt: TGCGCCAGCAGCCCAAGGATCCCACCAGACAGCCACTTT
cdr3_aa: CASSPRIPPDSHF

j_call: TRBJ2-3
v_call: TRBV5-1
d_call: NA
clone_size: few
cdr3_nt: TGCGCCAGCAGCTTGATGTCAGATACGCAGTATTTT
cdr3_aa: CASSLMSDTQYF

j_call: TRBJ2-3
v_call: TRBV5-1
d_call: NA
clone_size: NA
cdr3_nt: TGCGCCAGCAATCGTAATATGCGGGATTACACAGATACGCAGTATTTT
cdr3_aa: CASNRNMRDYTDTQYF

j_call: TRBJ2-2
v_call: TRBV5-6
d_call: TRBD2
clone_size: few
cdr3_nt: TGTGCCAGCAGCCCCTGGCGGGGGTCAAACGGGGAGCTGTTTTTT
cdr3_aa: CASSPWRGSNGELFF

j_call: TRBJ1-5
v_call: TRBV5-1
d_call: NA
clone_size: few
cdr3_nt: TGCGCCAGCAGCTTGGGTGTGGGGAGATTACAGCCCCAGCATTTT
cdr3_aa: CASSLGVGRLQPQHF

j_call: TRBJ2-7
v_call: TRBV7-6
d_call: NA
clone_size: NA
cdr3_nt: TGTGCCAGCAGCTTAGTGCCTGGGGGGGCTCCCTACGAGCAGTACTTC
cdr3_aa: CASSLVPGGAPYEQYF

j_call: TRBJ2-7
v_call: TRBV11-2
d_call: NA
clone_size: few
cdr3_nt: TGTGCCAGCAGCCCCATCCGGCAGGTCTCCTACGAGCAGTACTTC
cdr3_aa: CASSPIRQVSYEQYF

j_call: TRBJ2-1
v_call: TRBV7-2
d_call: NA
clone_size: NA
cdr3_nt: TGTGCCAGCAGCTTTCCTACACGGGGGACGTTCTACAATGAGCAGTTCTTC
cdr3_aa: CASSFPTRGTFYNEQFF

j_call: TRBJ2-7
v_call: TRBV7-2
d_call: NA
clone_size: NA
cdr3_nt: TGTGCCAGCAGCTTAGTACTCGAGCATGAGCAGTACTTC
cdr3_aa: CASSLVLEHEQYF

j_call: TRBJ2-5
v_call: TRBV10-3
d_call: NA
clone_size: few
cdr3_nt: TGTGCCATCAGTGACGGGGTTACGCCAAAGGAGACCCAGTACTTC
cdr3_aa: CAISDGVTPKETQYF

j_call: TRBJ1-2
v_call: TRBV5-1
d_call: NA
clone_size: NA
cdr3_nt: TGCGCCAGCAGCTCGACGGTTAACTATGGCTACACCTTC
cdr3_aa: CASSSTVNYGYTF

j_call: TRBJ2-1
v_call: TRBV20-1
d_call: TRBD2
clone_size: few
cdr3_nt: TGCAGTGCTAGAGATAATAGCGGGATAGGGACCTACAATGAGCAGTTCTTC
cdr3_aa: CSARDNSGIGTYNEQFF

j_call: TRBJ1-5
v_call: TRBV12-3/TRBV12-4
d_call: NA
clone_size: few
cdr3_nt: TGTGCCAGCAGGAAAAGGGGGGTTTCTCAGCCCCAGCATTTT
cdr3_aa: CASRKRGVSQPQHF

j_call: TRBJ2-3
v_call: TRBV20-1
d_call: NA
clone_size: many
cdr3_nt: TGCAGTGCTCCCCCCCGGAACGGATTAACAGATACGCAGTATTTT
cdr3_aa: CSAPPRNGLTDTQYF

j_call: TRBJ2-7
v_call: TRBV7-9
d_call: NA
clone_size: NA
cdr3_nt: TGTGCCAGCAGCTTACACGTCGTAGGATCCGAGCAGTACTTC
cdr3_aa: CASSLHVVGSEQYF

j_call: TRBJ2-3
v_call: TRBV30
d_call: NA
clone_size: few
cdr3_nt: TGTGCCTGCTCGAAGATTGTTAACACAGATACGCAGTATTTT
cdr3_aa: CACSKIVNTDTQYF

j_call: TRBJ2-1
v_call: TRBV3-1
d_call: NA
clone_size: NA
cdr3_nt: TGTGCCAGCAGCCAAGACGTTCCAGGGCCCTACAATGAGCAGTTCTTC
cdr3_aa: CASSQDVPGPYNEQFF

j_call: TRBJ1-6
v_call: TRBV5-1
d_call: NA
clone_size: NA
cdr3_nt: TGCGCCAGCAGCTTGGAATGGCTTAATTCACCCCTCCACTTT
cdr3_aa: CASSLEWLNSPLHF